The T cell receptor beta chain described here comes from a study of T cell changes during pregnancy in multiple sclerosis (dated by TCRdb to about 2019). For the wider study: In women with multiple sclerosis, the researchers looked at how the T cell repertoire shifted as pregnancy progressed.

This clone occurred once. What this receptor recognizes is not known. There are no base qualities to consult, and no much larger clone falls within one base. CDR1 is given as SGHAT and CDR2 as FQNNGV, both from the germline V gene. V is shortened by 4 bases, J by 2 bases, and the region joining them spans 7 bases. The CDR3 goes from the cysteine to the phenylalanine over 13 residues. The read is trimmed to its CDR3 DNA, 39 bases read in frame from base 1. The library was obtained by the immunoSEQ multiplex PCR assay. TCRdb took over this immuneACCESS table, retaining in-frame rearrangements with V and J assigned. Such tables are incomplete; in checked studies, under half of the missing clones stem from an unresolved V gene, and the remainder is unexplained. The sample table lists around 110,000 clones, roughly 90% of them with a count of one. The ten largest clones add up to over 0.65% of the sample.

The V gene is TRBV11-2 and the J gene is TRBJ2-3, and possibly TRBD2, on 5 matching bases. This material consisted of peripheral blood, taken in the third trimester of pregnancy. This sequence originates from a female donor in good health, enrolled as a control in a pregnancy study. The DNA sequence is given as TGTGCCAGCAGCTCACTAGACACAGATACGCAGTATTTT. Its translation is CASSSLDTDTQYF.